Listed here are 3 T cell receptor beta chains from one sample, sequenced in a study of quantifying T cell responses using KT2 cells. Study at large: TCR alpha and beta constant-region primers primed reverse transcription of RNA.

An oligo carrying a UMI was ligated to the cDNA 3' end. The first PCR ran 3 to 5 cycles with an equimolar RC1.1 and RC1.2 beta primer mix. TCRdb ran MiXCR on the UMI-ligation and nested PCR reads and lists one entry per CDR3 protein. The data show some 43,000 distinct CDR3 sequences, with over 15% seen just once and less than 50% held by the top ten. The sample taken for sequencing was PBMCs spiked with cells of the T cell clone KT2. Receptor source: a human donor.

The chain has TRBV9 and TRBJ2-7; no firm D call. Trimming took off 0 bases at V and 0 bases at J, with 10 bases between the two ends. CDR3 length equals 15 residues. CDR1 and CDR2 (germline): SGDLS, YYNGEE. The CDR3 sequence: CASSVGFGFSYEQYF. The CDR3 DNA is TGTGCCAGCAGCGTAGGTTTCGGCTTCTCCTACGAGCAGTACTTC.

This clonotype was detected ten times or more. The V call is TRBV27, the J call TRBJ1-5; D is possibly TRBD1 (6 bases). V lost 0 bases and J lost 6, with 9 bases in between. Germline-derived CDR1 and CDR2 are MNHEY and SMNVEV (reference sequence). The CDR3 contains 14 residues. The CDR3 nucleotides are TGTGCCAGCAGTTTATCGAGACAGGCTCAGCCCCAGCATTTT. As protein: CASSLSRQAQPQHF.

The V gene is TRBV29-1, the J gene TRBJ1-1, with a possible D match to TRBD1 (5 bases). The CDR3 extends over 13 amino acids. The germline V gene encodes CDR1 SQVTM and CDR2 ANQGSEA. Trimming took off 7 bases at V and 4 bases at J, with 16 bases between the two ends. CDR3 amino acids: CSAQGSGGTEAFF. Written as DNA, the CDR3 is TGCAGCGCGCAGGGATCGGGCGGCACTGAAGCTTTCTTT.